This T cell receptor (beta chain) stems from a study of cytotoxic CD8 clonotypes in ibrutinib-treated CLL. Findings and limits, study-wide: Public clonotypes (which were uncommon) either contracted or remained stable on treatment.

Points on this clone: Its antigen is not known.

Sequencing used immunoSEQ multiplex PCR; TCRdb keeps in-frame clones, though not all of them. The sample has more than 35,000 clones, around 75% seen once; the top ten hold roughly a sixth. The input for sequencing was PBMCs, taken at disease progression, from a patient treated with ibrutinib. This sequence originates from a human donor with chronic lymphocytic leukemia.

The CDR3 nucleotides are TGTGCCAGCAGCTGGGGGCGCATAGAGAACACTGAAGCTTTCTTT. It codes for CASSWGRIENTEAFF. The chain is built from TRBV7-4 and TRBJ1-1; a weak D match, TRBD1 (6 bases). Germline-derived CDR1 and CDR2 are SGHVT and SQSDAQ. Trimming pared 4 bases from V and 1 base from J, leaving 13 bases between. This CDR3 is 15 amino acids long.